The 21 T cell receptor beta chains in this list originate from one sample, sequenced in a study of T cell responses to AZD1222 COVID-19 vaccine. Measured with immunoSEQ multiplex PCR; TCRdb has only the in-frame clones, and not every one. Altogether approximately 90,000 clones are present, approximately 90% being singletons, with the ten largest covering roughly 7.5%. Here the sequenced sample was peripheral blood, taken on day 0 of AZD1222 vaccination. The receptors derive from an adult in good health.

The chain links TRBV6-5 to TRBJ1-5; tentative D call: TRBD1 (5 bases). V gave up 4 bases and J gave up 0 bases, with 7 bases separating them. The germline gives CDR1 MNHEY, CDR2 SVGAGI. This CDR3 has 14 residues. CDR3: CASSSTVSNQPQHF. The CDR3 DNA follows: TGTGCCAGCAGTTCGACAGTTAGCAATCAGCCCCAGCATTTT.

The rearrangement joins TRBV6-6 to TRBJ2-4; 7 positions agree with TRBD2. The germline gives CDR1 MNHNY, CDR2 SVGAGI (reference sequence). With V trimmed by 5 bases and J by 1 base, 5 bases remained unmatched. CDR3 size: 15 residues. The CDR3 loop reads CASSPLGGAKNIQYF. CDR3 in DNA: TGTGCCAGCAGTCCCTTGGGGGGGGCCAAAAACATTCAGTACTTC.

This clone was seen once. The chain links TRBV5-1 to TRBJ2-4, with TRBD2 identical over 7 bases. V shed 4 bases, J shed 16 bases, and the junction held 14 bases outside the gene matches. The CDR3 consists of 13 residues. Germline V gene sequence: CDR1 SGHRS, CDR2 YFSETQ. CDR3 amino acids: CASSPTIRTRAYF. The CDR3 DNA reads TGCGCCAGCAGCCCGACAATTCGGACTAGGGCTTACTTC.

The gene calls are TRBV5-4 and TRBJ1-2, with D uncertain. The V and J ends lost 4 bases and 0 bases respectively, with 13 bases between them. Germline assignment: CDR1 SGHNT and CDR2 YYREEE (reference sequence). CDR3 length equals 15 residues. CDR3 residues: CASSLDTSANYGYTF. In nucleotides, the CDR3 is TGTGCCAGCAGCCTCGACACCTCAGCTAACTATGGCTACACCTTC.

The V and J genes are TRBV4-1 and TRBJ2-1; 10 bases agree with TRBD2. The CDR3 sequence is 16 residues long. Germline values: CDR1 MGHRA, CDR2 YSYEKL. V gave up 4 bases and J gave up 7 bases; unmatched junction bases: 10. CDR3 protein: CASSPQTQREGNEQFF. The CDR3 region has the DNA TGCGCCAGCAGCCCTCAAACCCAGCGGGAGGGAAATGAGCAGTTCTTC.

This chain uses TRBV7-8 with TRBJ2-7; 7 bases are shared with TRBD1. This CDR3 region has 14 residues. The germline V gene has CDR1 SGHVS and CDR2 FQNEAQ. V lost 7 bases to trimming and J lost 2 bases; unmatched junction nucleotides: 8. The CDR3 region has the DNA TGTGCCAGCACCCAACGGACAGGTCCCTACGAGCAGTACTTC. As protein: CASTQRTGPYEQYF.

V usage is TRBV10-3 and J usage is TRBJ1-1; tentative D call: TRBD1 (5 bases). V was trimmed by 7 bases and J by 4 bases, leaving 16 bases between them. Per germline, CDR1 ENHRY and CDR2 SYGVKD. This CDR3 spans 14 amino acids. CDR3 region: CAITREDDFTEAFF. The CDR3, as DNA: TGTGCCATCACCAGGGAAGATGACTTCACTGAAGCTTTCTTT.

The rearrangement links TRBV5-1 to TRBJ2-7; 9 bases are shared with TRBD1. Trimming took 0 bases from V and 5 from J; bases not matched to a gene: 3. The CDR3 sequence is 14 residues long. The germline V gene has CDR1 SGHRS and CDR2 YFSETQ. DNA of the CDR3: TGCGCCAGCAGCTTGGGGGACAGGGCCCACGAGCAGTACTTC. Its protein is CASSLGDRAHEQYF.

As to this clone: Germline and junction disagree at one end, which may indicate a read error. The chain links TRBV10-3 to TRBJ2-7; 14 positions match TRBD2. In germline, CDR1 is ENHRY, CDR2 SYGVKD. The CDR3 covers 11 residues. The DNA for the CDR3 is TGTGCCACCGGGACTAGCGGGGGCCCTACATTC. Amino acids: CATGTSGGPTF.

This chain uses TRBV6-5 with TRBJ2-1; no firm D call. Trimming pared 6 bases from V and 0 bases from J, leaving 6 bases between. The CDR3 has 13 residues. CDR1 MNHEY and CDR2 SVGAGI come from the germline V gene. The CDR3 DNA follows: TGTGCCAGCAGGCTGAGCTCCTACAATGAGCAGTTCTTC. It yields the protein CASRLSSYNEQFF.

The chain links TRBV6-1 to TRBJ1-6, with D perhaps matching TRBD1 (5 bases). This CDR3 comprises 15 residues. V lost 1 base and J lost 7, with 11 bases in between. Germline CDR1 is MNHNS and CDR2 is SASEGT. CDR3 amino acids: CASSEVTEANSPLHF. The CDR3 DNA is TGTGCCAGCAGTGAAGTGACAGAAGCGAATTCACCCCTCCACTTT.

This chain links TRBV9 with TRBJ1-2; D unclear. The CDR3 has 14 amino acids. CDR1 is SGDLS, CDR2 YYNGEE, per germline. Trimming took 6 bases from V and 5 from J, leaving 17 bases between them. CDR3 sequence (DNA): TGTGCCAGCACTTCAGCGGGCCTGGGGTATGGCTACACCTTC. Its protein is CASTSAGLGYGYTF.

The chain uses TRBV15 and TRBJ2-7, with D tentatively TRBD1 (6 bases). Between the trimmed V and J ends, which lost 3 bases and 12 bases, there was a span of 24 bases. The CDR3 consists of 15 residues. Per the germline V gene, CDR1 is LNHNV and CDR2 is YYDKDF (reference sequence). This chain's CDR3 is CATSSLALGASGVYF. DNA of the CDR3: TGTGCCACCAGCAGTCTCGCCCTGGGAGCGTCAGGGGTGTACTTC. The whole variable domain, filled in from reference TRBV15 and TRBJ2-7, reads DAMVIQNPRYQVTQFGKPVTLSCSQTLNHNVMYWYQQKSSQAPKLLFHYYDKDFNNEADTPDNFQSRRPNTSFCFLDIRSPGLGDTAMYLCATSSLALGASGVYFGPGTRLTVT.

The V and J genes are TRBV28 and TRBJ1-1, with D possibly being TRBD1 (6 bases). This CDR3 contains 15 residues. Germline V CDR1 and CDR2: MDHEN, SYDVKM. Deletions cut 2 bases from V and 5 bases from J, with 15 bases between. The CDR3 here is CASSLGARGRTEAFF. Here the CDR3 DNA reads TGTGCCAGCAGTTTAGGGGCCAGGGGACGAACTGAAGCTTTCTTT. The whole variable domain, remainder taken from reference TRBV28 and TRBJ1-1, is DVKVTQSSRYLVKRTGEKVFLECVQDMDHENMFWYRQDPGLGLRLIYFSYDVKMKEKGDIPEGYSVSREKKERFSLILESASTNQTSMYLCASSLGARGRTEAFFGQGTRLTVV.

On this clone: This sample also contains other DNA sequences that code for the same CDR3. CDR3 sequence (DNA): TGTGCCAGCAGCCCGACGGGAAACTATGGCTACACCTTC. The encoded protein is CASSPTGNYGYTF. This chain uses TRBV3-1 (or the pseudogene TRBV3-2) with TRBJ1-2; D is unclear. Germline-derived CDR1 and CDR2 are LGHDT and YNNKEL (reference sequence). The ends were cut back, 4 bases at V and 2 bases at J, with 8 bases in the middle. This CDR3 has 13 residues.

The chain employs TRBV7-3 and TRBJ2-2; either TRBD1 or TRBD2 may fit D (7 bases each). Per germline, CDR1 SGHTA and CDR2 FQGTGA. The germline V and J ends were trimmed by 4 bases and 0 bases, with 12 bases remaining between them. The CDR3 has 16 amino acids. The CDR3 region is CASSSGGTANTGELFF. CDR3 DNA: TGTGCCAGCAGCTCCGGGGGGACAGCGAACACCGGGGAGCTGTTTTTT.

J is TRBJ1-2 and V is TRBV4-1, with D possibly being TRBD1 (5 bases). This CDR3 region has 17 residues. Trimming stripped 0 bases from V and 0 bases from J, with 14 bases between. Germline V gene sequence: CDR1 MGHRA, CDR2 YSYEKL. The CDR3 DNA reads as TGCGCCAGCAGCCAAGAGTCCTTGGGGACTACTAACTATGGCTACACCTTC. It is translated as CASSQESLGTTNYGYTF.

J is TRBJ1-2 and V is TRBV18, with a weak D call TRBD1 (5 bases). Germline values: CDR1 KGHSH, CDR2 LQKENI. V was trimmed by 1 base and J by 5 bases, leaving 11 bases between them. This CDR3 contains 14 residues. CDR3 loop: CASSPLRGTYGYTF. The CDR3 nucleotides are TGTGCCAGCTCACCACTGAGGGGAACGTATGGCTACACCTTC. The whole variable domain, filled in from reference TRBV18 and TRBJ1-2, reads NAGVMQNPRHLVRRRGQEARLRCSPMKGHSHVYWYRQLPEEGLKFMVYLQKENIIDESGMPKERFSAEFPKEGPSILRIQQVVRGDSAAYFCASSPLRGTYGYTFGSGTRLTVV.

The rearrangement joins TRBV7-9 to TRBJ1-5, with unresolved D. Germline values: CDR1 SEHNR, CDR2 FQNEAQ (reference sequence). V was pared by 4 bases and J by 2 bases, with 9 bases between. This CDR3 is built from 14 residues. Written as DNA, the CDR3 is TGTGCCAGCAGCTCCCCAGGAGGCAATCAGCCCCAGCATTTT. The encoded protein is CASSSPGGNQPQHF.

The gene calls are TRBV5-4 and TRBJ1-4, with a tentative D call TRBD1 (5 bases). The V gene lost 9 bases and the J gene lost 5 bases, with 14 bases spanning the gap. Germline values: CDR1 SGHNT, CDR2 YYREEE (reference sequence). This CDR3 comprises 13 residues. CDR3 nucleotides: TGTGCCACCGGCGGGGGGATGAATGAAAAACTGTTTTTT. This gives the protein CATGGGMNEKLFF.

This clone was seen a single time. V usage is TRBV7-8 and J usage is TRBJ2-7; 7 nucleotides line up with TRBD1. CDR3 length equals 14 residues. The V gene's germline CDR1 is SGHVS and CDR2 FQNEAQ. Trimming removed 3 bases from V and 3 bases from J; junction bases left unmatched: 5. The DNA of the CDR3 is TGTGCCAGCAGCTTCTCCGACAGGGACTACGAGCAGTACTTC. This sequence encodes CASSFSDRDYEQYF.